This TCR beta chain was obtained from a study of CD8 T cells in ankylosing spondylitis. A single record per CDR3 protein comes from TCRdb applying MiXCR to the 5' RACE reads. Of some 250,000 distinct CDR3 sequences in the sample, around 10% were seen once. The V gene end was trimmed by 6 bases and the J gene end by 5 bases; junction bases not matched to a gene: 11. The CDR3 contains 17 residues. In germline, CDR1 is MNHEY, CDR2 SVGAGI. The sample consisted of blood, either unsorted or a sorted T cell fraction (not recorded which). This clonotype was obtained from a male donor with ankylosing spondylitis or in good health (not recorded which). The chain recombines TRBV6-5 with TRBJ2-1; 12 nucleotides line up with TRBD2. The CDR3: CASRLTEGLAGNNEQFF. The CDR3, as DNA: TGTGCCAGCAGACTTACAGAGGGACTAGCGGGTAACAATGAGCAGTTCTTC.